This T cell receptor beta chain was captured by sequencing in a study of T cell responses to AZD1222 COVID-19 vaccine. At the level of the study: Pooled samples include second doses given at about 4 or 12 weeks.

As to this clone: Antigen: not known.

Study results and caveats: As reported, nearly half of all spike-specific TCRs target variant regions that are unmutated. Donors in the cohort were predominantly white British and more often female, and clonal diversity was possibly underestimated. Only 5 to 7 individuals given AZD1222 were seropositive at baseline.

With V trimmed by 0 bases and J by 4 bases, 1 base remained unmatched. This CDR3 comprises 16 residues. The germline gives CDR1 LGHNA, CDR2 YSLEER. Sequenced by immunoSEQ multiplex PCR; TCRdb stores in-frame clones only, minus some. Of about 84,000 clones listed, around nine tenths are singletons. Source: peripheral blood, taken on day 0 of AZD1222 vaccination. The source is an adult in good health. The chain carries TRBV4-3 and TRBJ2-1, with 12 bases aligning to TRBD2. The CDR3 nucleotides are TGCGCCAGCAGCCAAGACGGACTAGCGGGATACAATGAGCAGTTCTTC. Protein product: CASSQDGLAGYNEQFF.